Here is one T cell receptor (beta chain) with its context. Its antigen is unknown. The sample is drawn from a study of cytomegalovirus exposure and HLA in healthy donors. Study in general: HLA-typed donors contributed approximately 86 million unique TCRs, which were held in an early data release.

The study's findings and limits: Rarity characterized most TCR sequences, yet some public TCRs appeared in many donors. Per a later analysis, HLA-associated TCR beta chains showed more clonal expansion than other, equally common TCR beta chains.

The PCR was carried out with 60 Vbeta primers and 13 Jbeta primers. Profiled with immunoSEQ multiplex PCR; TCRdb holds only in-frame clones, not every one. The repertoire holds around 180,000 clones, with approximately 84% as singletons. This CDR3 has 12 amino acids. Trimming cost V 8 bases and J 5 bases, with 12 bases left between them. Germline V lookup: CDR1 LNHDA, CDR2 SQIVND (reference sequence). The chain combines TRBV19 with TRBJ1-1, with D possibly TRBD1 on 6 matching bases. Sequenced input: PBMCs. This sequence was found in a boy younger than 18 in good health and CMV-seronegative. The chain's CDR3 is CASPDRRTEAFF. DNA for the CDR3: TGTGCCAGTCCCGACAGGAGGACTGAAGCTTTCTTT. The entire variable domain, with the rest obtained from reference TRBV19 and TRBJ1-1, is as follows: DGGITQSPKYLFRKEGQNVTLSCEQNLNHDAMYWYRQDPGQGLRLIYYSQIVNDFQKGDIAEGYSVSREKKESFPLTVTSAQKNPTAFYLCASPDRRTEAFFGQGTRLTVV.